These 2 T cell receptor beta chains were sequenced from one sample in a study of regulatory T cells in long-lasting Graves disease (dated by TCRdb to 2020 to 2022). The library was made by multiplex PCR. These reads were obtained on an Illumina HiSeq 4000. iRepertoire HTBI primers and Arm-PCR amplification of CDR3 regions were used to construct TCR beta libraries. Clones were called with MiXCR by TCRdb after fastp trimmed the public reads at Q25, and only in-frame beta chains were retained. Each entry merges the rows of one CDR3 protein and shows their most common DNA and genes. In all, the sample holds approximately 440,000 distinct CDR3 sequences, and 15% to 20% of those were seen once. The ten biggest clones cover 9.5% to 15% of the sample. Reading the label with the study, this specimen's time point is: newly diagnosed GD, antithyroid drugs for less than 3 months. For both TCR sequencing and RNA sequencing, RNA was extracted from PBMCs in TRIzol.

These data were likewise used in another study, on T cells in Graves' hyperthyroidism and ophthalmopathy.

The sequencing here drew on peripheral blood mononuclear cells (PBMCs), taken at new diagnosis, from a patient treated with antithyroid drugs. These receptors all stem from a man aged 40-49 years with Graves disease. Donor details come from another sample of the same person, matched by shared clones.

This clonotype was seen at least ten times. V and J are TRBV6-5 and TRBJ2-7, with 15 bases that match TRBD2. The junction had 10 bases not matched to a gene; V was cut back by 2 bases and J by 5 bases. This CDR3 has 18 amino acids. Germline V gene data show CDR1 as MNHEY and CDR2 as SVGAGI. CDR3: CASSYTRGLAGGLHEQYF. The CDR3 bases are TGTGCCAGCAGTTACACCCGGGGACTAGCGGGAGGACTCCACGAGCAGTACTTC.

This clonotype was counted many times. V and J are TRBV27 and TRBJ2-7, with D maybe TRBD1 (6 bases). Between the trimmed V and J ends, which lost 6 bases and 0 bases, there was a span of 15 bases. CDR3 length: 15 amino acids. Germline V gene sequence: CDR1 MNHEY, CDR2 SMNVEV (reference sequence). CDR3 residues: CASSDRKHSSYEQYF. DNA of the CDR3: TGTGCCAGCAGCGACAGGAAACATAGCTCCTACGAGCAGTACTTC.